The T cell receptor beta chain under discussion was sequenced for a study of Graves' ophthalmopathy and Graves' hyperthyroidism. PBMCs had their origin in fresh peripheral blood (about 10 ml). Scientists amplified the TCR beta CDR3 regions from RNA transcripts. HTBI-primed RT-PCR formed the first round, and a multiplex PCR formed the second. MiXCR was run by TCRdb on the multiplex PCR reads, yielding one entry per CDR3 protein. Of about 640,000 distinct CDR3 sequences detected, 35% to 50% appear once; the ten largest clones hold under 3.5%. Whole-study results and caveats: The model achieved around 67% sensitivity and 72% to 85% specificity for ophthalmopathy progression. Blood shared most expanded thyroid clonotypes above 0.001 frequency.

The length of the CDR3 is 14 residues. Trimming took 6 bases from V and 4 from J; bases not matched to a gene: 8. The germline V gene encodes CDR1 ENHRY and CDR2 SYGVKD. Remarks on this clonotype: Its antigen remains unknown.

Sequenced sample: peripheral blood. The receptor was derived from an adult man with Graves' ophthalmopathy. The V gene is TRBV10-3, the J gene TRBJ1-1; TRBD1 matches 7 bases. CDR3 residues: CAISPTGLSTEAFF. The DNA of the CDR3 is TGTGCCATCAGCCCGACAGGGTTGAGCACTGAAGCTTTCTTT.